The 9 T cell receptor beta chains below all came from one sample that was sequenced in a study of immune characterization of retroperitoneal liposarcoma. Using its own MiXCR run on the PCR reads, TCRdb lists one record per CDR3 protein. This repertoire shows approximately 11,000 distinct CDR3 sequences, about 26% found once; its top ten account for 8.5% to 9.5%. The sample taken for sequencing was tumor tissue. Receptor source: a female donor with retroperitoneal liposarcoma.

This clonotype showed up just once. The chain recombines TRBV4-1 with TRBJ2-1, with D possibly called TRBD1 or TRBD2 (5 bases each). Per germline, CDR1 MGHRA and CDR2 YSYEKL. V lost 3 bases, J lost 10 bases, and 19 bases lay in between. The CDR3 consists of 15 residues. In DNA form, the CDR3 reads TGCGCCAGCAGCCAGTCGCCGGGTAGGGACGACGAGCAGTTCTTC. Encoded protein: CASSQSPGRDDEQFF.

Turning to this clonotype: It may be a read error: a sequence one base away is much more abundant. Likely a read error: the CDR3 ends without its conserved phenylalanine or tryptophan. V is TRBV25-1 and J is TRBJ2-1; D not resolved. Trimming stripped 2 bases from V and 9 bases from J, with 8 bases between. Per the germline V gene, CDR1 is MGHDK and CDR2 is SYGVNS. The CDR3 covers 12 residues. CDR3 in DNA: TGTGCCAGCAGTGAAGGTCGGCTTGAGCAGTTCTGC. It specifies CASSEGRLEQFC.

This clonotype appeared many times. This chain uses TRBV25-1 with TRBJ2-3; D unresolved. V was clipped by 1 base and J by 6 bases, with 2 bases between them. The CDR3 consists of 11 residues. From germline, CDR1 is MGHDK and CDR2 SYGVNS. The chain's CDR3 is CASSEWDTQYF. The CDR3 DNA follows: TGTGCCAGCAGTGAATGGGATACGCAGTATTTT.

The chain recombines TRBV6-1 with TRBJ2-4; D may be TRBD1 (6 bases). Deletions cut 2 bases from V and 13 bases from J, with 21 bases between. There are 15 residues in the CDR3. Germline-derived CDR1 and CDR2 are MNHNS and SASEGT. CDR3 in DNA: TGTGCCAGCAGTGAACAGGGGATGGTCTACAATGAGCAGTACTTC. Its protein product is CASSEQGMVYNEQYF.

CDR3 DNA: TGTGCCAGCAGTTACGGGACAGGGATACAAGAGACCCAGTACTTC. This translates into CASSYGTGIQETQYF. This rearrangement joins TRBV6-6 to TRBJ2-5; TRBD1 matches 9 bases. J gave up 2 bases and V 2 bases, and 3 bases lay outside the gene matches. The length of the CDR3 is 15 residues. Germline-derived CDR1 and CDR2 are MNHNY and SVGAGI (reference sequence).

In its sample, this clonotype is large. V usage is TRBV6-1 and J usage is TRBJ2-3; 7 nucleotides align to TRBD1. CDR3 length equals 19 residues. Trimming removed 5 bases from V and 0 bases from J; junction bases left unmatched: 17. Germline V lookup: CDR1 MNHNS, CDR2 SASEGT. Here the CDR3 reads CASSSLTVPGGLSTDTQYF. Here the CDR3 DNA reads TGTGCCAGCAGTTCTCTGACAGTCCCAGGGGGTCTTAGCACAGATACGCAGTATTTT.

This clonotype has only a few counts. This rearrangement joins TRBV6-6 to TRBJ2-1, with D hard to call. The J call may be incorrect, as the DNA end agrees better with TRBJ2-7. Germline loops: CDR1 MNHNY, CDR2 SVGAGI (reference sequence). The CDR3 is 18 amino acids. The CDR3 DNA follows: TGTGCCAGCAGTTACTACGCTGACCTCCCCGGGTCCTACAATGAGCAGTACTTC. Translating it yields CASSYYADLPGSYNEQYF.

This clonotype appeared once. This chain joins TRBV14 and TRBJ2-5; D is unclear. The germline V and J ends were trimmed by 4 bases and 1 base, with 10 bases remaining between them. Germline-derived CDR1 and CDR2 are SGHDN and FVKESK. The CDR3 has 14 residues. For the CDR3, the DNA is TGTGCCAGCAGCCTCCTGGACGGCCAAGAGACCCAGTACTTC. It specifies CASSLLDGQETQYF.

The rearrangement links TRBV7-3 to TRBJ2-1; tentatively, D is TRBD2 (6 bases). The V gene lost 5 bases and the J gene lost 10 bases, with 18 bases spanning the gap. Germline CDR1 SGHTA, CDR2 FQGTGA. The CDR3 has 14 amino acids. CDR3 DNA sequence: TGTGCCAGCAGCCCCCAACGGGGGTCCTACGAGCAGTTCTTC. Encoded protein: CASSPQRGSYEQFF.